This is a list of T cell receptor beta chains from one sample in a study of T cells in Graves' hyperthyroidism and ophthalmopathy. TCRdb redid the calling of the multiplex PCR reads with MiXCR, one entry per CDR3 protein. The profile shows hundreds of thousands of distinct CDR3 sequences, roughly a sixth of them singletons. Material: blood. The receptors come from a woman aged 45-59 years with Graves' hyperthyroidism that later progressed to Graves' ophthalmopathy. Both conserved end residues are part of each CDR3. Each record gives: D gene, clone size, V gene, J gene, CDR3 protein, CDR3 DNA. The D gene is left open where the match is weak. Clone size is given for some rows only: seen once, a few or many times, or a class if the clone is expanded.

d_call: TRBD2; clone_size: once; v_call: TRBV5-1; j_call: TRBJ2-2; cdr3_aa: CASSLDAIGGAGRIGELFF; cdr3_nt: TGCGCCAGCAGCTTGGATGCGATCGGGGGGGCCGGTCGTATTGGGGAGCTGTTTTTT
d_call: .; clone_size: .; v_call: TRBV29-1; j_call: TRBJ1-1; cdr3_aa: CSVGSGVGTEAFF; cdr3_nt: TGCAGCGTTGGGTCAGGGGTTGGCACTGAAGCTTTCTTT
d_call: TRBD2; clone_size: .; v_call: TRBV6-1; j_call: TRBJ2-1; cdr3_aa: CASSEVPTSGGAGQFF; cdr3_nt: TGTGCCAGCAGTGAAGTTCCGACTAGCGGGGGAGCTGGGCAGTTCTTC
d_call: TRBD1; clone_size: .; v_call: TRBV4-1; j_call: TRBJ1-1; cdr3_aa: CASSPRTGKVMNTEAFF; cdr3_nt: TGCGCCAGCAGCCCCCGGACAGGGAAAGTTATGAACACTGAAGCTTTCTTT
d_call: .; clone_size: many; v_call: TRBV12-3/TRBV12-4; j_call: TRBJ1-2; cdr3_aa: CASSLAGGVYGYTF; cdr3_nt: TGTGCCAGCAGTTTAGCGGGAGGGGTCTATGGCTACACCTTC
d_call: .; clone_size: few; v_call: TRBV28; j_call: TRBJ2-7; cdr3_aa: CASSRPYEQYF; cdr3_nt: TGTGCCAGCAGTCGCCCTTACGAGCAGTACTTC
d_call: TRBD2; clone_size: few; v_call: TRBV29-1; j_call: TRBJ2-3; cdr3_aa: CSVARLAGASTDTQYF; cdr3_nt: TGCAGCGTTGCACGACTAGCGGGGGCGAGCACAGATACGCAGTATTTT
d_call: .; clone_size: few; v_call: TRBV20-1; j_call: TRBJ2-7; cdr3_aa: CSARGWRTEAYEQYF; cdr3_nt: TGCAGTGCTAGAGGGTGGAGGACAGAAGCCTACGAGCAGTACTTC
d_call: TRBD2; clone_size: many; v_call: TRBV20-1; j_call: TRBJ2-7; cdr3_aa: CSARRGAYEQYF; cdr3_nt: TGCAGTGCTAGGCGGGGGGCCTACGAGCAGTACTTC
d_call: TRBD2; clone_size: .; v_call: TRBV3-1; j_call: TRBJ2-2; cdr3_aa: CASSQEGLAGGLNTGELFF; cdr3_nt: TGTGCCAGCAGCCAAGAGGGACTAGCGGGGGGTCTGAACACCGGGGAGCTGTTTTTT